These T cell receptor beta chains were read from a single sample in a study of cytomegalovirus exposure and HLA in healthy donors. Clones were read by immunoSEQ multiplex PCR, and TCRdb kept only the in-frame ones, dropping some. The table includes fewer than 250,000 clones, roughly 80% detected once. Material: PBMCs. These receptors were obtained from a male donor in good health and CMV-seropositive. Each CDR3 is given with its conserved first and last residue. The D gene is left open where the match is weak. Expanded clones get a size class; other rows say once, few or many, or leave the size out.

TGTGCCAGCAGCTTAATCGCAAGCGGGAGAGGTGCCGGGGAGCTGTTTTTT | CASSLIASGRGAGELFF | TRBJ2-2 | TRBV7-2 | . | TRBD2
TGTGCCAGCAGCTGGGGACTAGCGGGACTTGCCTACGAGCAGTACTTC | CASSWGLAGLAYEQYF | TRBJ2-7 | TRBV7-6 | . | TRBD2
TGTGCCAGCATCGAGGGTCTCCACGAGCAGTACTTC | CASIEGLHEQYF | TRBJ2-7 | TRBV2 | few | .
TGTGCCAGCAGCTTATCTAATTTATCCGGAAACACCATATATTTT | CASSLSNLSGNTIYF | TRBJ1-3 | TRBV7-2 | . | .
TGTGCCACCTGGGACAGGCGAAACACTGAAGCTTTCTTT | CATWDRRNTEAFF | TRBJ1-1 | TRBV6-1 | . | TRBD1
TGTGCCATCAGTGAGACTAGCGGGAGGGACACCGGGGAGCTGTTTTTT | CAISETSGRDTGELFF | TRBJ2-2 | TRBV10-3 | . | TRBD2
TGTGCCAGCAGCTTATTATCCGCGGGACTAGCGGCACCCTACGAGCAGTACTTC | CASSLLSAGLAAPYEQYF | TRBJ2-7 | TRBV11-2 | . | TRBD2
TGTGCCAGCAGTCAGGGGGCCCGGGGCTACACCTTC | CASSQGARGYTF | TRBJ1-2 | TRBV9 | once | TRBD1
TGTGCCAGCAGCTCCGATTATAGCTCCTACAATGAGCAGTTCTTC | CASSSDYSSYNEQFF | TRBJ2-1 | TRBV7-9 | . | .
TGCGCCAGCAGCTCGGGACTAGCGGGAGCGGGCACCGGGGAGCTGTTTTTT | CASSSGLAGAGTGELFF | TRBJ2-2 | TRBV5-1 | . | TRBD2
TGTGCCAGCAGCTTCCTGTCCGATCCAGGGACCTTC | CASSFLSDPGTF | TRBJ1-2 | TRBV7-2 | . | .
TGTGCCAGCAGCTCTCGACAGGGGGATCAGCCCCAGCATTTT | CASSSRQGDQPQHF | TRBJ1-5 | TRBV7-2 | . | TRBD1
TGTGCCACCAGCGGCCCAGGGGGAGGAATGAGAAAACTGTTTTTT | CATSGPGGGMRKLFF | TRBJ1-4 | TRBV15 | . | TRBD1
TGTGCCAGCAGCTTAGCGGGGGCAGCCTACGAGCAGTACTTC | CASSLAGAAYEQYF | TRBJ2-7 | TRBV11-1 | . | .
TGCGCCAGCAGCTTGGGAGGGACAGATAGCAATCAGCCCCAGCATTTT | CASSLGGTDSNQPQHF | TRBJ1-5 | TRBV5-1 | . | TRBD1
TGTGCCAGCAGCTTAATGCGGGGGTCGAGAGAGAGCCAGTACTTC | CASSLMRGSRESQYF | TRBJ2-5 | TRBV7-2 | . | TRBD2
TGTGCCAGCAGCTCACCCACTAGCGGTTACAATGAGCAGTTCTTC | CASSSPTSGYNEQFF | TRBJ2-1 | TRBV7-3 | . | TRBD2
TGTGCCAGCAGCTTCAGCGCGGGCCCGACAGGGGGCCTAGAAAAACTGTTTTTT | CASSFSAGPTGGLEKLFF | TRBJ1-4 | TRBV7-2 | . | TRBD1
TGTGCCAGCGGGTCGGGGGGCGAATTGGAGACCCAGTACTTC | CASGSGGELETQYF | TRBJ2-5 | TRBV9 | . | .
TGTGCCAGCAGCCTCCTTCCCGGGACAGGGGACCAGCCCCAGCATTTT | CASSLLPGTGDQPQHF | TRBJ1-5 | TRBV27 | few | TRBD1
TGTGCCACCAACAGGGTCGACTATGGCTACACCTTC | CATNRVDYGYTF | TRBJ1-2 | TRBV6-5 | . | .
TGTGCCAGCAGCCAAGGAGCGGGGGGGAGTAGTATTGAGCAGTTCTTC | CASSQGAGGSSIEQFF | TRBJ2-1 | TRBV4-2 | . | TRBD2
TGTGCCAGCAGTCCCGACGGCGGGCTAACAGATACGCAGTATTTT | CASSPDGGLTDTQYF | TRBJ2-3 | TRBV6-5 | . | .
TGTGCCAGCAGCACGGGACTAGCGGGAGTCCACGAGCAGTACTTC | CASSTGLAGVHEQYF | TRBJ2-7 | TRBV5-4 | . | TRBD2
TGTGCCAGCAGTGAGCCAGCGGGAGAGGCCGAGACCCAGTACTTC | CASSEPAGEAETQYF | TRBJ2-5 | TRBV28 | few | TRBD2
TGCAGCGTTACCAGCGGGTCGGCCGGGGAGCTGTTTTTT | CSVTSGSAGELFF | TRBJ2-2 | TRBV29-1 | . | .
TGTGCCAGCAGCGGGACCGGGACAGGGTCTCAGCCCCAGCATTTT | CASSGTGTGSQPQHF | TRBJ1-5 | TRBV9 | . | TRBD1
TGCGCCAGCAACTCAGGGCTCCCGAACACTGAAGCTTTCTTT | CASNSGLPNTEAFF | TRBJ1-1 | TRBV5-1 | once | .
TGCGCCAGCAGCTTGGGGGAAGGACAGGGAGGCAATCAGCCCCAGCATTTT | CASSLGEGQGGNQPQHF | TRBJ1-5 | TRBV5-1 | . | TRBD1
TGTGCCAGCAGTGAATCAGCGGGAGCTAATTCACCCCTCCACTTT | CASSESAGANSPLHF | TRBJ1-6 | TRBV6-4 | . | .
TGTGCCAGCAGCCTATCGGGGACTAGGGAAGAGACCCAGTACTTC | CASSLSGTREETQYF | TRBJ2-5 | TRBV7-8 | few | TRBD2
TGTGCCAGCAGCTTCAGGGGAGACGAGACCCAGTACTTC | CASSFRGDETQYF | TRBJ2-5 | TRBV11-3 | . | .
TGTGCCAGTAGTATCCCGGCAGGGGCGCTTCTCCAGCATTTT | CASSIPAGALLQHF | TRBJ1-5 | TRBV19 | . | .
TGCGCCAGCAGCTTGTTGTGGACAGGTTCTTCCTACGAGCAGTACTTC | CASSLLWTGSSYEQYF | TRBJ2-7 | TRBV5-1 | few | TRBD1
TGCGCCAGCAGCTTGGACGGGAGTCGCGATGAGCAGTTCTTC | CASSLDGSRDEQFF | TRBJ2-1 | TRBV5-1 | . | .
TGTGCCAGCAGCGTAGGGGGGGGGCTTTCGTCAGATACGCAGTATTTT | CASSVGGGLSSDTQYF | TRBJ2-3 | TRBV9 | . | .
TGCAGCGGGAGGACAGGCCAAGAGACCCAGTACTTC | CSGRTGQETQYF | TRBJ2-5 | TRBV29-1 | few | TRBD1
TGTGCCAGCAGTTACATATCAGGACGGGGGAACACTGAAGCTTTCTTT | CASSYISGRGNTEAFF | TRBJ1-1 | TRBV28 | . | .
TGTGCCAGCAGTGAACCGTCGCGGGGCCGACAAGAGACCCAGTACTTC | CASSEPSRGRQETQYF | TRBJ2-5 | TRBV25-1 | . | .